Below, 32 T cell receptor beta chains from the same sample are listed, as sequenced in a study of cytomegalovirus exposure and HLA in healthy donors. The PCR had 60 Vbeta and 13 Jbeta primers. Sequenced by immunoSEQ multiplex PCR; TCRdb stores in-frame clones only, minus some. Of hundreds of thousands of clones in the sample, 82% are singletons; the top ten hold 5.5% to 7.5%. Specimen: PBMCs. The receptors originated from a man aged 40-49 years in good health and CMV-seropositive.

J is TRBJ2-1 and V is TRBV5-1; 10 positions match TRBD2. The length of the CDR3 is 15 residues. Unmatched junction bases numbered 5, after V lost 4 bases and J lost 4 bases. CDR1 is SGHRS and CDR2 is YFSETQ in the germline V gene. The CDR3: CASSPSGRTYNEQFF. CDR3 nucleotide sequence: TGCGCCAGCAGCCCTAGCGGGAGAACTTACAATGAGCAGTTCTTC.

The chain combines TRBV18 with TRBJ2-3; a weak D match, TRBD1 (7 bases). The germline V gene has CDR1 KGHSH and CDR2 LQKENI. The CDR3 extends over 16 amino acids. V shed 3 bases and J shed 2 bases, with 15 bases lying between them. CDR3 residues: CASSPDRRVTTDTQYF. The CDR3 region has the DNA TGTGCCAGCTCACCGGACAGGAGGGTGACCACAGATACGCAGTATTTT.

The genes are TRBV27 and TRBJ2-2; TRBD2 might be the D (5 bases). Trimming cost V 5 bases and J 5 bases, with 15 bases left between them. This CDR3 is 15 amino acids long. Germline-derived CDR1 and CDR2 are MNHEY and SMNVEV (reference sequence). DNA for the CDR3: TGTGCCAGCAGTACTGGGTGGGAGAGGACCGGGGAGCTGTTTTTT. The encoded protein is CASSTGWERTGELFF.

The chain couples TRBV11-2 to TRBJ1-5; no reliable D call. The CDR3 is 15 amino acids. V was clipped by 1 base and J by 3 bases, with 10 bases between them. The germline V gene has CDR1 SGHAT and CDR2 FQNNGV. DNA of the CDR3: TGTGCCAGCAGCTTAGCCGGGGAATTCAATCAGCCCCAGCATTTT. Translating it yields CASSLAGEFNQPQHF.

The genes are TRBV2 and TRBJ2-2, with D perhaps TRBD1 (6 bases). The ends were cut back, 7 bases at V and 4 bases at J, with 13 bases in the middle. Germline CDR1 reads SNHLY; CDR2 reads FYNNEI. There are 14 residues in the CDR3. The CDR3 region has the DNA TGTGCCAGCACCGAACAGGGTCGCACCGGGGAGCTGTTTTTT. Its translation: CASTEQGRTGELFF.

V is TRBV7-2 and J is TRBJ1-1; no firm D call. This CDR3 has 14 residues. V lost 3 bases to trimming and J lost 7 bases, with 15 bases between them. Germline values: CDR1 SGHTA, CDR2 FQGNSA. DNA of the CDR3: TGTGCCAGCAGCTTCGGAAGGAAGGAGAATGAAGCTTTCTTT. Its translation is CASSFGRKENEAFF.

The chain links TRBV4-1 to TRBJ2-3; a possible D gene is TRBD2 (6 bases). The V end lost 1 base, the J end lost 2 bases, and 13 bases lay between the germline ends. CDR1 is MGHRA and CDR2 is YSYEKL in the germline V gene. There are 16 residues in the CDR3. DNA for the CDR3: TGCGCCAGCAGCCAAGGGTTGTGGGGGGACACAGATACGCAGTATTTT. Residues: CASSQGLWGDTDTQYF.

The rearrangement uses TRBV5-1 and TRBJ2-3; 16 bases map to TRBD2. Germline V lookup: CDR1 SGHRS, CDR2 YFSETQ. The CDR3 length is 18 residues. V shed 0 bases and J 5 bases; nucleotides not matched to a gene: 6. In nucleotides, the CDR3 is TGCGCCAGCAGCTTGGTGGGACTAGCGGGAGGGCCGGGAGATACGCAGTATTTT. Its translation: CASSLVGLAGGPGDTQYF.

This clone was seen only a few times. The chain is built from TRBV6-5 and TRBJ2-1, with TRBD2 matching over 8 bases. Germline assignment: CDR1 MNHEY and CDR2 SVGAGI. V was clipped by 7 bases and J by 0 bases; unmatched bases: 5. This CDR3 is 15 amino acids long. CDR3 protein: CASTRGTSSYNEQFF. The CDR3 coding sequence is TGTGCCAGCACCAGAGGGACTAGCTCCTACAATGAGCAGTTCTTC.

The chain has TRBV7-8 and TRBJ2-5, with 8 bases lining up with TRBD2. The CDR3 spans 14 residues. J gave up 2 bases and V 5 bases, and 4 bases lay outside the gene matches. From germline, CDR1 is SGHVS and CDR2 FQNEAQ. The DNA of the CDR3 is TGTGCCAGCAGCCCGGGCGGGGGGCAAGAGACCCAGTACTTC. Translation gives CASSPGGGQETQYF.

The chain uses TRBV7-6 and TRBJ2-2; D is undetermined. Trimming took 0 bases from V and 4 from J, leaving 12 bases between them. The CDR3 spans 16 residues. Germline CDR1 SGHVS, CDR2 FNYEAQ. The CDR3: CASSLARLGSTGELFF. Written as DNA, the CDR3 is TGTGCCAGCAGCTTAGCTAGGCTAGGAAGCACCGGGGAGCTGTTTTTT. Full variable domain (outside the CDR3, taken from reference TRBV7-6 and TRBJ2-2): GAGVSQSPRYKVTKRGQDVALRCDPISGHVSLYWYRQALGQGPEFLTYFNYEAQQDKSGLPNDRFSAERPEGSISTLTIQRTEQRDSAMYRCASSLARLGSTGELFFGEGSRLTVL.

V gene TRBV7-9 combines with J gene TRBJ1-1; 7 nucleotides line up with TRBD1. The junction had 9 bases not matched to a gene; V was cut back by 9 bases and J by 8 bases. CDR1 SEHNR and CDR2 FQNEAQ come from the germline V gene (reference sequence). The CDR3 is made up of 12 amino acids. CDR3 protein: CASSQGSSEAFF. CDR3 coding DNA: TGTGCCAGTTCACAGGGGTCTTCCGAAGCTTTCTTT.

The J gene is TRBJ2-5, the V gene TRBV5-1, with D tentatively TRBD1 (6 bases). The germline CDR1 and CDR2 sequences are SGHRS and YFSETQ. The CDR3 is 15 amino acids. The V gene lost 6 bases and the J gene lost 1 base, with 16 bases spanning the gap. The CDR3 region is CASNPQGVGQETQYF. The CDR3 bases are TGCGCCAGCAACCCACAGGGAGTGGGCCAAGAGACCCAGTACTTC.

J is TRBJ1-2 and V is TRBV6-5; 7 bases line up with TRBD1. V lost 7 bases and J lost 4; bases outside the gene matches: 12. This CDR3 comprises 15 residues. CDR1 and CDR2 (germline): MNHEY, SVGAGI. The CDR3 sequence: CASIPRQGEVYGYTF. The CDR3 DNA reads TGTGCCAGCATTCCGCGACAGGGCGAGGTCTATGGCTACACCTTC.

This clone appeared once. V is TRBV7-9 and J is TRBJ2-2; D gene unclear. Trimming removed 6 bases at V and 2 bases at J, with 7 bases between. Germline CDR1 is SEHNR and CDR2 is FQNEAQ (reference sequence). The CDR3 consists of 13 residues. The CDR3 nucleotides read TGTGCCAGCAGAAACAGAAACACCGGGGAGCTGTTTTTT. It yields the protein CASRNRNTGELFF.

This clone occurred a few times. CDR3 region: CASSEFSWGGRLSYNEQFF. CDR3 nucleotide sequence: TGTGCCAGCAGTGAATTTTCGTGGGGCGGGAGGCTATCCTACAATGAGCAGTTCTTC. This chain uses TRBV2 with TRBJ2-1; 8 bases agree with TRBD2. Germline CDR1 SNHLY, CDR2 FYNNEI. This CDR3 comprises 19 residues. Unmatched junction bases numbered 13, after V lost 2 bases and J lost 1 base.

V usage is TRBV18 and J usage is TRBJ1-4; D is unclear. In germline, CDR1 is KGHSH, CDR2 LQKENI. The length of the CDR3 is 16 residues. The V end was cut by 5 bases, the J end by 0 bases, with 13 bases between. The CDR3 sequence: CASSDQRASTNEKLFF. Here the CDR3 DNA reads TGTGCCAGCTCAGACCAGAGGGCCTCAACTAATGAAAAACTGTTTTTT.

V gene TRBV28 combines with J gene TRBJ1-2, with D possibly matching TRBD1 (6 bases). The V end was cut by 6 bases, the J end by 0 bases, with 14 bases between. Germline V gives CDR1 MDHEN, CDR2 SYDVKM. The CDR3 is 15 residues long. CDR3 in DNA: TGTGCCAGCAGGCGGACAGTCGGAGCTAACTATGGCTACACCTTC. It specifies CASRRTVGANYGYTF.

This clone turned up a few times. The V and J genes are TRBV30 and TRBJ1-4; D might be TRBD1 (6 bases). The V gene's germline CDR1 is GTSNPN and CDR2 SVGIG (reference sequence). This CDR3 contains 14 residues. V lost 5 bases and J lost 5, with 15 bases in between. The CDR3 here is CAWGLGQQNEKLFF. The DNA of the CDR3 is TGTGCCTGGGGGTTAGGACAGCAAAATGAAAAACTGTTTTTT.

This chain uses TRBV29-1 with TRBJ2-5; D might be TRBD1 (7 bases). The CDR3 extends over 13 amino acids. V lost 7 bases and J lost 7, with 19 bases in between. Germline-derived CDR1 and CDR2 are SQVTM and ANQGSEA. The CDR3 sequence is CSAGQAQEGTQYF. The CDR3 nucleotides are TGCAGCGCCGGACAGGCCCAGGAGGGGACCCAGTACTTC.

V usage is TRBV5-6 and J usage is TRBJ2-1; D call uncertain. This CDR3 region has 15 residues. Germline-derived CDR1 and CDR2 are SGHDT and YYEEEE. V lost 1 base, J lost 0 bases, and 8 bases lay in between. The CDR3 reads CASSLSRSSYNEQFF. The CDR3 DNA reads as TGTGCCAGCAGCTTGTCGCGGAGCTCCTACAATGAGCAGTTCTTC.

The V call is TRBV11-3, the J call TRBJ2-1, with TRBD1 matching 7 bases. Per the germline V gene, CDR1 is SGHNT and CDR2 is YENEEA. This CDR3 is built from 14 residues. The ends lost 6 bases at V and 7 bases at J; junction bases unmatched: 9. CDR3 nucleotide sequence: TGTGCCAGCAGTTCGCAGGGGGAGCGGAATGAGCAGTTCTTC. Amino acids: CASSSQGERNEQFF.

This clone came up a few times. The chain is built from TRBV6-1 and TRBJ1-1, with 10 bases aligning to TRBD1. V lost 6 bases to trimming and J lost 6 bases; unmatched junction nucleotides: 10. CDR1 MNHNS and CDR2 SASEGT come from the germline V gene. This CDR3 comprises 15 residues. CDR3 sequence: CASRHWTGGLAEAFF. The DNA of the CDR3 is TGTGCCAGCAGACATTGGACAGGGGGTCTCGCTGAAGCTTTCTTT.

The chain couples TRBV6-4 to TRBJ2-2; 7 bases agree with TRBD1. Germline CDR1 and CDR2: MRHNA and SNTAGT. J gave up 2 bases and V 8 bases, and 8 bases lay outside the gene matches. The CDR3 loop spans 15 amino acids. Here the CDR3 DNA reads TGTGCCAGCGATGGGAGACAGGGCAACACCGGGGAGCTGTTTTTT. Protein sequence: CASDGRQGNTGELFF.

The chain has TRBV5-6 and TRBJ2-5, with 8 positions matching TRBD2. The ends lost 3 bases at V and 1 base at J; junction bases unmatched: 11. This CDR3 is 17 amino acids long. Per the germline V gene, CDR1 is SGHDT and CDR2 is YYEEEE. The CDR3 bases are TGTGCCAGCAGCTACCTCGGACTAGCAGGGCCCCAAGAGACCCAGTACTTC. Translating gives CASSYLGLAGPQETQYF.

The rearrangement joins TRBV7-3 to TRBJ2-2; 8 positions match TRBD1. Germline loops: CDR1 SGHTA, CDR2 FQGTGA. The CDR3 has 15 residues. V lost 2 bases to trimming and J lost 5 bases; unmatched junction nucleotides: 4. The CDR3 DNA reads TGTGCCAGCAGCTTAGGACAGGGTGGTACCGGGGAGCTGTTTTTT. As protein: CASSLGQGGTGELFF.

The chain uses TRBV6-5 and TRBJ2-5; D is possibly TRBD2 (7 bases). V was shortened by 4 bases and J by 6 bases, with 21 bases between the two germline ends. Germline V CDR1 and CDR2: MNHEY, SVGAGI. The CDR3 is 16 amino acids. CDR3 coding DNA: TGTGCCAGCAGTTTGCTCACTAGCGAAGGGGGAAAGACCCAGTACTTC. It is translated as CASSLLTSEGGKTQYF.

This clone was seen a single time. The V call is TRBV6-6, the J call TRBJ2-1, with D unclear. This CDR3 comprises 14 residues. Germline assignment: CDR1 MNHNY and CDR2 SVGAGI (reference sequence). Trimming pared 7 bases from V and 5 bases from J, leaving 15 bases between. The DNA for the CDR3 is TGTGCCAGCATGGGCTACCAGCCAGACAATGAGCAGTTCTTC. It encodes CASMGYQPDNEQFF.

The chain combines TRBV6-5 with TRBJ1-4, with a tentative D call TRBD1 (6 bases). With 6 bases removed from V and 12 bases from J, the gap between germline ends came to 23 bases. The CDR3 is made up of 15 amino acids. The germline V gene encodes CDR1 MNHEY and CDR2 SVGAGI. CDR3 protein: CASRARGKLGWELFF. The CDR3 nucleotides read TGTGCCAGCAGGGCCAGGGGCAAGCTGGGATGGGAACTGTTTTTT.

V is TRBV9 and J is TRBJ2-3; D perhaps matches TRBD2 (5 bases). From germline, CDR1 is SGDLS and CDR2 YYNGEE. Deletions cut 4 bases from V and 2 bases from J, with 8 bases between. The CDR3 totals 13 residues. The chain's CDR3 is CASSLAITDTQYF. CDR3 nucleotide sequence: TGTGCCAGCAGCCTAGCCATCACAGATACGCAGTATTTT.

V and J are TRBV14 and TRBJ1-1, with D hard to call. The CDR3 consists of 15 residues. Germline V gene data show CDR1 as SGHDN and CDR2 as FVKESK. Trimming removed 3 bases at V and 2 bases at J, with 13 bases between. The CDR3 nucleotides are TGTGCCAGCAGCCAGGTTACGGGTACCAACACTGAAGCTTTCTTT. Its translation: CASSQVTGTNTEAFF.

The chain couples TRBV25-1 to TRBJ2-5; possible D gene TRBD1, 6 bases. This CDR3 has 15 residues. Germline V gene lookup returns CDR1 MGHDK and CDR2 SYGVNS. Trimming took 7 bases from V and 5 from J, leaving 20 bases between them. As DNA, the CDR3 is TGTGCCAGCAATAGGGGACACTACCGAGGGGAGACCCAGTACTTC. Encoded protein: CASNRGHYRGETQYF.